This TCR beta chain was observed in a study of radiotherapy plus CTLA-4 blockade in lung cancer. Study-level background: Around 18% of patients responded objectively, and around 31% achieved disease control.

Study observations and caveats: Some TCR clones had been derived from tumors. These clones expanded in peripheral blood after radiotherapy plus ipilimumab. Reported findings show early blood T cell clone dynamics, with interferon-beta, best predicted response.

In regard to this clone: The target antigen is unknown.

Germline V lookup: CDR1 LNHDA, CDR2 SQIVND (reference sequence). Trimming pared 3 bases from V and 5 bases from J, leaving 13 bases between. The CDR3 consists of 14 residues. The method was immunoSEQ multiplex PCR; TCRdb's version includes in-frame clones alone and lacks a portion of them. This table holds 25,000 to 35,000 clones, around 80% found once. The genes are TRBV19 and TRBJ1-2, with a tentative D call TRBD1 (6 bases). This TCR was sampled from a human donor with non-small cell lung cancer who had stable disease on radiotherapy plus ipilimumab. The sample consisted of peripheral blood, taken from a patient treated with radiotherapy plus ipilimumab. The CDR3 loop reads CASSIAYGQYGYTF. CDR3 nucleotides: TGTGCCAGTAGTATCGCGTATGGACAGTATGGCTACACCTTC.